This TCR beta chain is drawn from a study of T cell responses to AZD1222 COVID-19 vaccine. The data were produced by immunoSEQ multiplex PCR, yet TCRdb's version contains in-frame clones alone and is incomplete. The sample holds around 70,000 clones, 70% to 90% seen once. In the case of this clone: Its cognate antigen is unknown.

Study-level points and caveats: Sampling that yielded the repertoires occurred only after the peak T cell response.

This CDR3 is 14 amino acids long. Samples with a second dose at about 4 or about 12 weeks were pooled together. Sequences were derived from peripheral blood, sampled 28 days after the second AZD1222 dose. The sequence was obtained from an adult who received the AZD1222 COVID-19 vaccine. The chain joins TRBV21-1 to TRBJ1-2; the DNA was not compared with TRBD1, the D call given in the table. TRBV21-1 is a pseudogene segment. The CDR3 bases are TGTGCCAGCAGCAAATTTGTCAGGGCAGGTGGCTACACCTTC. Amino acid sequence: CASSKFVRAGGYTF.